The present T cell receptor (beta chain) was sequenced within a study of blood T cell repertoires in COVID-19. Across the whole study: Acute and convalescent COVID-19 specimens originated in the United States, Italy and Spain. The analysed material was cDNA or gDNA that came from T cells, B-cell-depleted T cells, or PBMCs.

Germline CDR1 is LNHDA and CDR2 is SQIVND (reference sequence). CDR3 length: 14 residues. Patients of the Seattle cohort, enrolled during active infection, were followed longitudinally. About this clone: One junction end does not reproduce the germline sequence, and a read error may be involved.

How the authors handled the data: Amplified reference gene primers provided the basis for estimating nucleated cell counts. Repertoires were generated with immunoSEQ multiplex PCR, while TCRdb's copy carries only in-frame clones and drops some. D and trimming come from the DNA, and the V and J calls and clone size come from that table. Among roughly 120,000 clones listed, approximately 89% were seen once. The sequencing input was peripheral blood. The rearrangement links TRBV19 to TRBJ1-2; unclear D gene. This clonotype was obtained from an elderly woman with COVID-19, enrolled during active disease. CDR3 protein: CASTNMEANYGYTF. CDR3 DNA: TGTGCCAGTACCAATATGGAAGCTAACTATGGCTACACATTC.